The sequence of this T cell receptor beta chain was determined in a study of beta chain features in type 1 diabetes. Study context: The patient and healthy donor groups were comparable for age, gender and cell yields.

With regard to this clone: The antigen is unknown.

Expressed TCRB transcripts were sequenced after all isolated RNA was converted to cDNA. The method was immunoSEQ multiplex PCR; TCRdb's version includes in-frame clones alone and lacks a portion of them. The repertoire has more than 350,000 clones, roughly an eighth of them found once; the top ten carry 0.046%. Study results and caveats: The question of HLA type influencing TCRB rearrangement was one that remained unresolved here. Highly expressing activated T cells could be over-counted with a cDNA template.

Sequencing used naive CD4+ T cells from blood. This clonotype was obtained from a woman aged 18-29 years in good health.

The CDR3 protein is CASSMGQGVGYFF. CDR3 DNA: TGTGCCAGCAGCATGGGACAGGGGGTGGGATATTTCTTT. The chain carries TRBV9 and TRBJ1-1, with TRBD1 matching over 11 bases. In germline, CDR1 is SGDLS, CDR2 YYNGEE. CDR3 size: 13 residues. V shed 4 bases, J shed 13 bases, and the junction held 9 bases outside the gene matches. The full variable domain, in which reference TRBV9 and TRBJ1-1 provide the parts outside the CDR3, is DSGVTQTPKHLITATGQRVTLRCSPRSGDLSVYWYQQSLDQGLQFLIQYYNGEERAKGNILERFSAQQFPDLHSELNLSSLELGDSALYFCASSMGQGVGYFFGQGTRLTVV.